This TCR beta chain was sequenced for a study of T-cell reconstitution after alpha-beta-depleted transplantation in children. At least ten counts were recorded for this clonotype. Unique molecular identifiers were built into the TCRbeta library. TCRdb ran MiXCR on the PCR reads and lists one entry per CDR3 protein. The sample includes about 97,000 distinct CDR3 sequences, 4.5% to 7.5% of them seen just once. This CDR3 has 16 residues. Germline V gene lookup returns CDR1 SGHTA and CDR2 FQGNSA. The V and J ends lost 1 base and 4 bases, in that order; junction bases with no gene match: 6. This rearrangement joins TRBV7-2 to TRBJ2-1; 8 positions agree with TRBD2. The receptor comes from a female patient aged 2 to 10 who had a stem cell transplant for Fanconi anemia, so the T cells may come from the graft donor. Sequences were derived from PBMCs, mostly from graft donor cells, sampled 60 days after TCRalphabeta/CD19-depleted stem cell transplant. The CDR3 DNA sequence: TGTGCCAGCAGCTTAGGGACTAGCTCCATTTACAATGAGCAGTTCTTC. This codes for CASSLGTSSIYNEQFF.